Shown below are 8 T cell receptor beta chains from a single sample sequenced in a study of OX40 agonist ivuxolimab in advanced cancers. Sequencing used immunoSEQ multiplex PCR; TCRdb keeps in-frame clones, though not all of them. This sample has fewer than 90,000 clones, with more than 75% found just once. The input for sequencing was CD4+ or CD8+ T cells sorted from blood, taken in a trial of the OX40 agonist ivuxolimab. The receptors derive from an adult with an advanced solid tumor such as melanoma, head and neck, liver or kidney cancer.

The chain carries TRBV18 and TRBJ2-1; D unresolved. This CDR3 has 14 amino acids. Trimming removed 5 bases at V and 3 bases at J, with 11 bases between. Looked up from germline, CDR1 is KGHSH and CDR2 is LQKENI. The CDR3 DNA reads as TGTGCCAGCTCATTCTCGACCCTCTACAATGAGCAGTTCTTC. Translation gives CASSFSTLYNEQFF. Using reference TRBV18 and TRBJ2-1 for the parts outside the CDR3, the full variable domain is NAGVMQNPRHLVRRRGQEARLRCSPMKGHSHVYWYRQLPEEGLKFMVYLQKENIIDESGMPKERFSAEFPKEGPSILRIQQVVRGDSAAYFCASSFSTLYNEQFFGPGTRLTVL.

A note on this clone: Other DNA sequences in the sample encode the same CDR3. The chain employs TRBV28 and TRBJ1-5; D remains unclear. CDR1 and CDR2 (germline): MDHEN, SYDVKM. V was pared by 6 bases and J by 1 base, with 4 bases between. CDR3 length equals 12 residues. The CDR3 coding sequence is TGTGCCAGCAGGCAAAGCAATCAGCCCCAGCATTTT. This encodes CASRQSNQPQHF.

V usage is TRBV4-2 and J usage is TRBJ2-1; D perhaps matches TRBD2 (7 bases). Deletions cut 0 bases from V and 3 bases from J, with 15 bases between. Per the germline V gene, CDR1 is LGHNA and CDR2 is YNFKEQ. The CDR3 covers 17 residues. For the CDR3, the DNA is TGTGCCAGCAGCCAAGAAGGAGGGGGGGTATTCTACAATGAGCAGTTCTTC. It yields the protein CASSQEGGGVFYNEQFF.

The J gene is TRBJ2-5, the V gene TRBV9, with 8 positions matching TRBD2. The CDR3 extends over 15 amino acids. CDR1 and CDR2 from the germline V gene are SGDLS and YYNGEE. Trimming cost V 0 bases and J 5 bases; bases outside gene matches: 6. The CDR3 coding sequence is TGTGCCAGCAGCGTAGCTAGCGGGTATGGTGAGACCCAGTACTTC. Residues: CASSVASGYGETQYF. The variable domain in full, with the rest retrieved from reference TRBV9 and TRBJ2-5, is DSGVTQTPKHLITATGQRVTLRCSPRSGDLSVYWYQQSLDQGLQFLIQYYNGEERAKGNILERFSAQQFPDLHSELNLSSLELGDSALYFCASSVASGYGETQYFGPGTRLLVL.

The chain combines TRBV19 with TRBJ2-1, with D unclear. The germline V and J ends were trimmed by 4 bases and 5 bases, with 12 bases remaining between them. This CDR3 comprises 14 residues. Germline lookup yields CDR1 LNHDA and CDR2 SQIVND (reference sequence). The CDR3 here is CASSRPRVDNEQFF. The CDR3 region has the DNA TGTGCCAGTAGTAGACCAAGGGTCGACAATGAGCAGTTCTTC.

V gene TRBV7-9 combines with J gene TRBJ1-4; no clear D. The CDR3 length is 14 residues. Trimming cost V 3 bases and J 12 bases, with 17 bases left between them. The germline V gene has CDR1 SEHNR and CDR2 FQNEAQ (reference sequence). The CDR3 nucleotides are TGTGCCAGCAGCTTTGAGGACGGGGAGGCGCAACTGTTTTTT. Its translation: CASSFEDGEAQLFF. The full variable domain, its missing parts supplied by reference TRBV7-9 and TRBJ1-4, is DTGVSQNPRHKITKRGQNVTFRCDPISEHNRLYWYRQTLGQGPEFLTYFQNEAQLEKSRLLSDRFSAERPKGSFSTLEIQRTEQGDSAMYLCASSFEDGEAQLFFGSGTQLSVL.

DNA for the CDR3: TGTGCCAGCAGCCCCAGCGGGGGGCAGATAGGGAATCAGCCCCAGCATTTT. Translation: CASSPSGGQIGNQPQHF. The chain recombines TRBV7-8 with TRBJ1-5, with a weak D call TRBD1 (6 bases). This CDR3 has 17 residues. Germline CDR1 and CDR2: SGHVS and FQNEAQ. Deletions cut 5 bases from V and 4 bases from J, with 21 bases between.

This sequence joins TRBV11-1 and TRBJ2-7; possible D gene TRBD1, 6 bases. V lost 4 bases to trimming and J lost 0 bases, with 16 bases between them. The CDR3 covers 16 residues. Germline V gene data show CDR1 as SGHAT and CDR2 as FQDESV (reference sequence). Written as DNA, the CDR3 is TGTGCCAGCAGCTCCGGACAGTCGTTGATCTCCTACGAGCAGTACTTC. Its translation: CASSSGQSLISYEQYF.